Included here is one T cell receptor (beta chain) sequence, with context. There is no known antigen for this receptor. The input lacks base qualities; no much larger clone sits a single base away. Other DNA variants within this sample encode the same CDR3. Using the deep immunoSEQ assay, TCR CDR3 regions were amplified from genomic DNA by multiplex PCR. Extracted genomic DNA from each cell subset was distributed evenly across all wells of several immunoSEQ 96-well plates, and each plate was treated as a replicate. For sorted subsets, about 0.2 ug genomic DNA, equal to 30,000 to 35,000 T cell genomes, was loaded into each replicate PCR. Purified libraries were quantified with a Qubit 3.0 fluorometer, sized on a Bioanalyzer 2100, and re-quantified with the KAPA Library Quantification kit. Every immunoSEQ 96-well plate was sequenced on a dedicated single-read 150-cycle Illumina NextSeq 550 flow cell. The study's processing was this. Because the immunoSEQ output held only junctional sequences and lacked quality scores, the filtering could not match the filtering applied to full-length reads. To assign V/J genes and CDR3, sequences were annotated against IMGT germline references using PyIR, a Python wrapper for IgBLAST v1.9. Reads with weak V/J assignments (E-value above 1e-6), missing CDR3, stop codons, out-of-frame junctions, or ambiguous translated residues were removed. V3J clonotypes were defined by identical inferred V gene, J gene, and CDR3 amino acid sequence. Percentage overlap between repertoires was computed as shared unique clonotypes divided by the size of the smaller repertoire. Three approaches were used to assess repertoire richness: RTK rarefaction, the Chao1 estimator, and Recon v2.1 estimates of unobserved clonotypes. For all TCRbeta clonotypes obtained by the gDNA method from a handful of donors, generation probabilities were computed with OLGA. TCRdb took this table from immuneACCESS and kept in-frame rearrangements with V and J called. Such tables lack part of the clones; where checked against another copy, unresolved V genes explain under half of the gap, and the rest is unexplained. That table supplies the V and J calls and clone size; D and trimming were determined from the DNA. A total of about 340,000 clones appear in this sample, 70% to 75% of them only once. The ten biggest clones cover about 9.4% of the sample.

This sample stems from a study of shared clonotypes between healthy human individuals (dated by TCRdb to 2018 to 2020). For context, the study as a whole: Three men and a couple of women, aged 18 to 49 years, made up the cohort. For each donor, CD4 naive and CD4 memory were each given three plates, CD8 naive was given two plates, and CD8 memory was given one plate. To estimate repertoire size and how much clonotypes are shared between individuals, the study performed deep sequencing of blood TCR repertoires from 4 to 6 healthy adults. To increase sequencing depth and limit assay-specific biases, TCR repertoire library preparation and sequencing were carried out by different laboratories using diverse techniques. Between about 0.85 and 9.5 billion PBMCs per donor were obtained by leukapheresis.

V is pruned by 6 bases and J by 3 bases, leaving 3 bases of the junction without a gene match. Looking up the germline V gene yields CDR1 SNHLY and CDR2 FYNNEI. Including the terminal cysteine and phenylalanine, the CDR3 comprises 14 residues. Solely the CDR3 DNA is kept, with 42 bases framed from the first base. General findings and caveats noted by the study authors: Clonotypes shared by all four sorted-subset donors showed higher generation probabilities than non-shared clonotypes. Naive subsets generally had larger estimated clonotype richness than memory subsets did. Pairwise subsampling indicated that sequencing depth was expected to affect the degree of clonotype sharing among donors. Even with the large sequencing depth, rarefaction of the sorted-subset datasets indicated that sequencing was incomplete. Because the study included only a small number of donors, the genetic and exposure-history diversity represented was limited. Sampling was restricted to blood, and TCR repertoires in tissues likely differ from the TCR repertoires found in blood. When a handful of donors were compared, the shared fraction of clonotypes was 5% to 6.5% for naive CD4, around 4% for naive CD8, about 2.5% for memory CD4, and 0.3% to 0.5% for memory CD8.

The donors were healthy, HIV-negative adults with no recently reported acute infections or vaccinations. Only Caucasian adults living in Nashville, Tennessee, USA were represented among the donors. CD4+ T cells were enriched by magnetic negative selection, after which naive cells were positively selected on CD45RA and the negative fraction was taken as the memory subset. Blood was obtained by leukapheresis, after which PBMCs were separated by Ficoll-Histopaque density gradient centrifugation and cryopreserved in liquid nitrogen vapor phase. Purity and quantity of every magnetically sorted T cell population were checked by analytical flow cytometry. Each sorted fraction had its genomic DNA isolated and then quantified by UV absorbance on a Nanodrop 2000c.

The sample comprised memory CD4+ T cells sorted from blood. This specimen's cell subset or site label, interpreted: CD45RA-negative fraction. The chain links TRBV2 with TRBJ2-7, and 12 junction bases match TRBD2. The source of this sequence is a man aged 25-45 years in good health. The DNA reads TGTGCCAGCAGGAAGACTAGCGGGAGCTACGAGCAGTACTTC. This sequence encodes CASRKTSGSYEQYF.